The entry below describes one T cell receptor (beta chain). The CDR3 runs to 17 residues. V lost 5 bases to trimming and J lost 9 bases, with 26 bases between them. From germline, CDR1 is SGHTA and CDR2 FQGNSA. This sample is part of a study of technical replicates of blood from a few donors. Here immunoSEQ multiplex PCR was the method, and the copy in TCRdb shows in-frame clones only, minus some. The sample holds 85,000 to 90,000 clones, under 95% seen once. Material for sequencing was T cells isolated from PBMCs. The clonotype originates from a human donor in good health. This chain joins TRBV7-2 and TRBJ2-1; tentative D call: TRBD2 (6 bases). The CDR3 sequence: CASSPSARGVPRLEQFF. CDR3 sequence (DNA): TGTGCCAGCAGCCCCAGCGCGCGGGGCGTTCCAAGACTTGAGCAGTTCTTC.